These T cell receptor beta chains were read from a single sample in a study of PD-L1 blockade in urothelial cancer. Sequencing was performed with immunoSEQ multiplex PCR; in TCRdb, only in-frame clones are kept and a portion is missing. The sample carries about 120,000 clones, roughly 89% recorded once. The sample here was PBMCs, taken around atezolizumab (anti-PD-L1) treatment. The receptor set was obtained from a man aged 55 to 70 with urothelial cancer. Both conserved end residues are part of each CDR3. Fields, in order: D gene, V gene, clone size, J gene, CDR3 DNA, CDR3 protein. The D gene is left open where the match is weak. The listing skips clone size in some rows; elsewhere it reads once, few, many or a size class.

>TRBD1|TRBV6-1|.|TRBJ1-4
TGTGCCAGCAGCCCGACAGGGTGGTATGAAAAACTGTTTTTT
CASSPTGWYEKLFF
>TRBD2|TRBV6-5|.|TRBJ2-1
TGTGCCAGCAGTCCCCCGGGGGGGCGGTTTGGGGAGCAGTTCTTC
CASSPPGGRFGEQFF
>.|TRBV11-2|.|TRBJ2-1
TGTGCCAGCAGCTTAGCGGTGGAGATCTCATACAATGAGCAGTTCTTC
CASSLAVEISYNEQFF
>.|TRBV5-1|.|TRBJ1-3
TGCGCCAGCAGCTTGATGTCAGGGTCTGAAAACACCATATATTTT
CASSLMSGSENTIYF
>.|TRBV18|.|TRBJ2-5
TGTGCCAGCTCACCACGCGGCATCGAAGAGACCCAGTACTTC
CASSPRGIEETQYF
>TRBD1|TRBV6-5|.|TRBJ1-2
TGTGCCAGCAGTGACTGGGGACAGGGAAAAGGAGGCTACACCTTC
CASSDWGQGKGGYTF
>TRBD1|TRBV5-5|.|TRBJ2-5
TGTGCCAGCAGCCTAGGACAGGGCTTCAGGGAGACCCAGTACTTC
CASSLGQGFRETQYF
>TRBD2|TRBV18|.|TRBJ2-7
TGTGCCAGCTCACCAGGACTAGCGGGAAGGGACGAGCAGTACTTC
CASSPGLAGRDEQYF
>TRBD1|TRBV19|.|TRBJ1-1
TGTGCCAGCGAACCGGGACAGGGGGCACCTGAGGCTTTCTTT
CASEPGQGAPEAFF
>TRBD1|TRBV19|once|TRBJ1-4
TGTGCCAGCACGATCTTCACGACAGGGCTTAATGAAAAACTGTTTTTT
CASTIFTTGLNEKLFF
>.|TRBV7-3|.|TRBJ2-1
TGTGCCAGCAGCTTAGGGACTCACAATGAGCAGTTCTTC
CASSLGTHNEQFF
>TRBD1|TRBV19|once|TRBJ1-1
TGTGCCAGTAGTATGTACAGGGGTAGCACTGAAGCTTTCTTT
CASSMYRGSTEAFF
>.|TRBV7-7|.|TRBJ2-7
TGTGCTAGCAGCTTAGAGTACGGCGGGGAGCAGTACTTC
CASSLEYGGEQYF
>TRBD1|TRBV7-3|once|TRBJ2-3
TGTGCCGGCAGCTCTCCGGGACAGGGAGGAGATACGCAGTATTTT
CAGSSPGQGGDTQYF
>.|TRBV27|.|TRBJ2-5
TGTGCCAGCAGCCAATCTGGGACTCAAGAGACCCAGTACTTC
CASSQSGTQETQYF
>.|TRBV7-2|.|TRBJ2-7
TGTGCCAGCAGCTACCCGGGACACCCAACGGACGAGCAGTACTTC
CASSYPGHPTDEQYF
>.|TRBV20-1|.|TRBJ1-4
TGCAGTGCCACGGGTAATGAAAAACTGTTTTTT
CSATGNEKLFF
>TRBD2|TRBV5-1|.|TRBJ2-5
TGCGCCAGCAGCGCGGGGGGGACACGGTCGATTGGGAGCCAAGAGACCCAGTACTTC
CASSAGGTRSIGSQETQYF